This T cell receptor (beta chain) was captured in a study (dated by TCRdb to 2014 to 2015). About the investigation overall: The study tested whether tumor-infiltrating Tregs in breast cancer are recruited from blood Tregs or converted in situ from other CD4+ T cell subsets. Study-wide conclusions, independent of this receptor: Tumor memory CD4+ T cell TCR gene usage clustered with blood and lymph node memory CD4+ cells and lymph node naive CD4+ cells. Validation in the larger cohort was restricted to a single TCR beta V-J rearrangement rather than whole repertoires. Tumor-infiltrating Treg TCR alpha and beta sequences overlapped most with tumor naive CD4+ T cells, then with blood naive CD4+ T cells.

The CDR3 runs 19 residues from the cysteine to the phenylalanine. Only the CDR3 region is kept as DNA, spanning 57 bases read in frame from base 1. Tregs were isolated as CD4+CD25+CD127-/low cells. Tregs, naive and memory CD4+ T cells from tumor, blood and ipsilateral draining lymph nodes of five or six breast cancer patients underwent full-length TCR alpha and beta sequencing. Tumor tissue, along with lymph nodes from ipsilateral axillary dissection, was perfused with PBS, minced, and then digested using collagenase I and hyaluronidase. Ficoll density gradient centrifugation was used to isolate mononuclear cells from either lymph nodes or roughly 46 ml of peripheral blood. Sorted cell populations were confirmed by FACS to exceed 90% purity. As concerns this clonotype: What antigen it recognizes has not been identified. No much larger clonotype is one base removed from it; base qualities were not supplied.

Full-length TCR variable regions were amplified by 5' RACE PCR with constant-region reverse primers, followed by semi-nested PCR with Nested Universal Primer A. The ReliaPrep RNA Cell Miniprep System was used to extract total RNA, which was then reverse transcribed into 5'RACE-ready cDNA with the SMARTer RACE 5'/3' Kit. Multiplex adaptors were used to barcode the full-length TCR alpha and beta libraries, which were then sequenced on an Illumina MiSeq. Per the source publication's procedure: For each of nine subset-tissue groups, sequencing data from the five patients were pooled, and the groups were compared by unsupervised clustering of TCR gene usage. The Morisita-Horn index was used to calculate repertoire similarity, with shared sequences weighted according to their contribution to each repertoire. TCRdb reran the public reads through fastp at Q25 and MiXCR, keeping productive beta chains. Rows with one shared CDR3 protein collapse into an entry with the most common genes and DNA. The V and J calls reflect TCRdb's pipeline rather than the authors' work. This sample has roughly 45,000 distinct CDR3 sequences in its table, and around 23% of those were observed once. In total, the top ten clones hold around 4.5% of the sample.

This receptor was obtained from a female donor with breast cancer. This receptor chain uses TRBV12-2 and TRBJ2-6; TRBD2 is the table's D call, not checked against the DNA. TRBV12-2 is a documented pseudogene. The sample taken for sequencing was Tregs sorted from a lymph node. The DNA reads TGTGCAAGTCGCTTACTTGCCCCGGGACTTTTCTCTGGGGCCAACGTCCTGACTTTC. Translated, it gives CASRLLAPGLFSGANVLTF.